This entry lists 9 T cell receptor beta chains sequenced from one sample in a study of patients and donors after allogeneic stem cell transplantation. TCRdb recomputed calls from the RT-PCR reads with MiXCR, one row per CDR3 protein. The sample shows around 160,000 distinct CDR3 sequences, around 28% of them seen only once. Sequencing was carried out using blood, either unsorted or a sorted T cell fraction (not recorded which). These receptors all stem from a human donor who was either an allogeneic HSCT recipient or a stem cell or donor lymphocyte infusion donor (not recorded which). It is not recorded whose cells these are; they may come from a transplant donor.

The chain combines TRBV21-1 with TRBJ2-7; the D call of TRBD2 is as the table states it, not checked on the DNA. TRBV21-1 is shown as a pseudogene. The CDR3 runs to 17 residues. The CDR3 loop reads CASSNPGLQILSYEQYF. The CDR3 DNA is TGTGCCAGCAGCAATCCGGGACTCCAAATCCTATCCTACGAGCAGTACTTC.

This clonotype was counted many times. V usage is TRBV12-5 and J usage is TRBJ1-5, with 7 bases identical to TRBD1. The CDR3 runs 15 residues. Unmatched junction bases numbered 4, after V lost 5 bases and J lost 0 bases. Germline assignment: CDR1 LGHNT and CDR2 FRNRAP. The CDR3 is CASGTGQVSNQPQHF. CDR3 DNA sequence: TGTGCTAGTGGTACCGGACAGGTTAGCAATCAGCCCCAGCATTTT.

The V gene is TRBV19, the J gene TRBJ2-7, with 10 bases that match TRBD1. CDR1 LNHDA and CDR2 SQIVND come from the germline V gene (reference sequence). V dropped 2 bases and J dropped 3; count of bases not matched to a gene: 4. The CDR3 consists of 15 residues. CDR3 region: CASSISGTGDYEQYF. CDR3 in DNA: TGTGCCAGTAGTATATCCGGGACAGGGGACTACGAGCAGTACTTC.

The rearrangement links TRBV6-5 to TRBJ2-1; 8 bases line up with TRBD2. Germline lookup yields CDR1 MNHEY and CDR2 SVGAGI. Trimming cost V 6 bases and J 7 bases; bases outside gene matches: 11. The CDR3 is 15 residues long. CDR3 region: CASSPLAGIRNEQFF. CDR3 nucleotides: TGTGCCAGCAGCCCCCTAGCGGGTATTAGGAATGAGCAGTTCTTC.

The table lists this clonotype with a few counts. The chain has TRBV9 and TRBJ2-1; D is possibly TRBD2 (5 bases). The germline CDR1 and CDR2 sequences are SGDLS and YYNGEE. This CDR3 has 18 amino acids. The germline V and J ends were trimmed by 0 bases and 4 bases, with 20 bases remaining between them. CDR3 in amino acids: CASSVGLSSGLIYNEQFF. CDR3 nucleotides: TGTGCCAGCAGCGTAGGTCTAAGCAGCGGTCTTATTTACAATGAGCAGTTCTTC.

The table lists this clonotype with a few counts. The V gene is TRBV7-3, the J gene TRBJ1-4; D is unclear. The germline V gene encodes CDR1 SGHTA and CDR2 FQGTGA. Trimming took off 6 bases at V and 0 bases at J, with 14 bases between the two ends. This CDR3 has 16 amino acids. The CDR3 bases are TGTGCCAGCAGACAAAAAGGGCGCCCAACTAATGAAAAACTGTTTTTT. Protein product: CASRQKGRPTNEKLFF.

CDR3 amino acids: CASRLGGGPGELFF. DNA of the CDR3: TGCGCCAGCAGGCTTGGAGGGGGACCCGGGGAGCTGTTTTTT. The V gene is TRBV4-1, the J gene TRBJ2-2; D is perhaps TRBD1 or TRBD2 (6 bases each). CDR1 is MGHRA and CDR2 is YSYEKL in the germline V gene. CDR3 size: 14 residues. V gave up 6 bases and J gave up 6 bases, with 14 bases separating them.

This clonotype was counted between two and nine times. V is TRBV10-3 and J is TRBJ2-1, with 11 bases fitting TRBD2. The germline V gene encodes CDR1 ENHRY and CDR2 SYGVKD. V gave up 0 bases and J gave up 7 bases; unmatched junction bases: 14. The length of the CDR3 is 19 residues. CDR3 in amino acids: CAISESNLGLAGGRNEQFF. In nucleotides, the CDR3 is TGTGCCATCAGTGAGTCGAATTTGGGGCTAGCGGGAGGAAGAAATGAGCAGTTCTTC.

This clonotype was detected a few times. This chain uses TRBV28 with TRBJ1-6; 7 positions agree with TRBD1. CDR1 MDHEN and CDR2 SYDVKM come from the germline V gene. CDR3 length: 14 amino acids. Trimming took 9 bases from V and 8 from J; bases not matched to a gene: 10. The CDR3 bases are TGTGCCAGTACCCGGGACAGCCTTTATTCACCCCTCCACTTT. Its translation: CASTRDSLYSPLHF.